The following is a T cell receptor (beta chain) sequence with its context. The antigen remains unidentified. In TCRdb, the RT-PCR reads were re-called with MiXCR into one record per CDR3 protein. In the table there are more than 250,000 distinct CDR3 sequences, around a fifth of which are singletons. These data come from a study of response to subunit inactivated influenza vaccine. Overall study findings and caveats: Few new T cells, the authors suggested, are recruited by each seasonal influenza vaccination.

This CDR3 has 15 amino acids. From germline, CDR1 is SQVTM and CDR2 ANQGSEA. The germline V and J ends were trimmed by 4 bases and 4 bases, with 17 bases remaining between them. The material was PBMCs from blood, obtained about 20 months after vaccination. The chain couples TRBV29-1 to TRBJ2-1; D unresolved. The source is a man aged 45 to 70 who received an inactivated influenza vaccine. CDR3 residues: CSVVLGSRWYNEQFF. DNA of the CDR3: TGCAGCGTTGTTCTGGGCAGCAGATGGTACAATGAGCAGTTCTTC.